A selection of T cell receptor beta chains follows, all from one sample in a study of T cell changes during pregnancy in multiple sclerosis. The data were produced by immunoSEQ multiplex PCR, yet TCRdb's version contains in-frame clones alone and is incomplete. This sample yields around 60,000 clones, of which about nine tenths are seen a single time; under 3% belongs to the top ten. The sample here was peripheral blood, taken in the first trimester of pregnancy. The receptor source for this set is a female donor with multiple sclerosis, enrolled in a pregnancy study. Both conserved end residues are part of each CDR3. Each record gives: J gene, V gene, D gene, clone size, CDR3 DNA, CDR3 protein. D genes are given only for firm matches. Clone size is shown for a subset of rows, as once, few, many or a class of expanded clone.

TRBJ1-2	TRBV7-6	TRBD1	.	TGTGCCAGCAGCCGGGACAGCAACTATGGCTACACCTTC	CASSRDSNYGYTF
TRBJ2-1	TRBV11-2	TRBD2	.	TGTGCCAGCAGCTCGCGGACTAGCGGGGGGGCAAGGGAGCAGTTCTTC	CASSSRTSGGAREQFF
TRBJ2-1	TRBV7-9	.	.	TGTGCCAGCAGCTTATTACGCGCCAACTCCTACAATGAGCAGTTCTTC	CASSLLRANSYNEQFF
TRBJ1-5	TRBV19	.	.	TGTGCCAGTAGTATAGTCGGAGTCTATAGCAATCAGCCCCAGCATTTT	CASSIVGVYSNQPQHF
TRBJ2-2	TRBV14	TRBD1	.	TGTGCCAGCAGCCGACAGGGGTTGACCGGGGAGCTGTTTTTT	CASSRQGLTGELFF
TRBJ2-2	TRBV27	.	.	TGTGCCAGCAGACCGACTATCACCGGGGAGCTGTTTTTT	CASRPTITGELFF
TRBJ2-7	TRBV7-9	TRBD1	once	TGTGCCAGCAGCCCGGGACAGGGAACCGAGCAGTACTTC	CASSPGQGTEQYF
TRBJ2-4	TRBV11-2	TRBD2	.	TGTGCCAGCAGCTCGGGACTAGCGGGGGGAGCCAAAAACATTCAGTACTTC	CASSSGLAGGAKNIQYF
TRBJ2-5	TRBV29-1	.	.	TGCAGCGTGACTGTGGATAAGGGCGGGGTACAAGAGACCCAGTACTTC	CSVTVDKGGVQETQYF
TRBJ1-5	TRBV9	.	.	TGTGCCAGCAGCGCCCCCCGGGAGGTACGAGTGATACGTTCGTCCCATCAGCCCCAGCATTTT	CASSAPREVRVIRSSHQPQHF
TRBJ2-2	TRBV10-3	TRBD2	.	TGTGCCATCAGTGAGGACGCTAGCGGGAGAGGCGGGGAGCTGTTTTTT	CAISEDASGRGGELFF
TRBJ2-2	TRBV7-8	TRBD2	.	TGTGCCAGCAGATGGTCGGGGACTAGGGGCACCGGGGAGCTGTTTTTT	CASRWSGTRGTGELFF